The 8 T cell receptor beta chains presented below share a single source sample, sequenced in a study of cytomegalovirus exposure and HLA in healthy donors. With 60 Vbeta and 13 Jbeta primers, the PCR was carried out. Measured with immunoSEQ multiplex PCR; TCRdb has only the in-frame clones, and not every one. The sample holds hundreds of thousands of clones, 76% seen once. Specimen: PBMCs. All receptors come from a man aged 18 to 30 in good health and CMV-seronegative.

V gene TRBV5-4 combines with J gene TRBJ1-1; D perhaps matches TRBD1 (6 bases). The CDR3 has 14 amino acids. Between the trimmed V and J ends, which lost 1 base and 1 base, there was a span of 8 bases. Germline loops: CDR1 SGHNT, CDR2 YYREEE (reference sequence). This CDR3 is CASSLLQGNTEAFF. CDR3 coding DNA: TGTGCCAGCAGCTTGTTACAGGGGAACACTGAAGCTTTCTTT.

The chain employs TRBV5-6 and TRBJ1-4; D unclear. The CDR3 is made up of 12 amino acids. The germline gives CDR1 SGHDT, CDR2 YYEEEE. V lost 2 bases to trimming and J lost 4 bases, with 3 bases between them. The CDR3 protein is CASSFSNEKLFF. The CDR3 DNA sequence: TGTGCCAGCAGCTTCAGTAATGAAAAACTGTTTTTT.

The CDR3 region is CASSLKLAGEQFF. The CDR3 nucleotides are TGTGCCAGCAGCTTGAAACTAGCTGGTGAGCAGTTCTTC. This chain links TRBV5-4 with TRBJ2-1; TRBD2 might be the D (6 bases). V lost 1 base to trimming and J lost 9 bases, with 11 bases between them. Germline CDR1 reads SGHNT; CDR2 reads YYREEE (reference sequence). The CDR3 runs 13 residues.

This chain joins TRBV18 and TRBJ1-3; D is unclear. V gave up 0 bases and J gave up 9 bases, with 12 bases separating them. The CDR3 has 14 residues. The germline CDR1 and CDR2 sequences are KGHSH and LQKENI. CDR3 sequence (DNA): TGTGCCAGCTCACCACCGTCAGAACGCGGCACCATATATTTT. This codes for CASSPPSERGTIYF.

With respect to this clone: Other DNA sequences from this sample encode an identical CDR3 as well. This sequence joins TRBV4-1 and TRBJ2-5, with D hard to call. The CDR3 runs to 13 residues. Germline V gene data show CDR1 as MGHRA and CDR2 as YSYEKL. V shed 1 base and J shed 2 bases, with 5 bases lying between them. CDR3 bases: TGCGCCAGCAGCCAAGGGCAGCAAGAGACCCAGTACTTC. This encodes CASSQGQQETQYF.

The chain combines TRBV29-1 with TRBJ1-2; D might be TRBD1 (6 bases). There are 14 residues in the CDR3. Germline lookup yields CDR1 SQVTM and CDR2 ANQGSEA. V shed 7 bases and J shed 0 bases, with 15 bases lying between them. The CDR3 sequence is CSARGGTANYGYTF. The CDR3 region has the DNA TGCAGCGCACGAGGGGGAACAGCTAACTATGGCTACACCTTC.

This chain uses TRBV7-6 with TRBJ2-6; 10 bases are a match to TRBD2. Germline CDR1 and CDR2: SGHVS and FNYEAQ. The V segment lost 5 bases and the J segment 2 bases; nucleotides outside the gene matches: 12. This CDR3 is built from 19 residues. This CDR3 reads CASSPLAGVIRAGANVLTF. The CDR3 DNA sequence: TGTGCCAGCAGCCCCCTAGCGGGAGTTATAAGGGCTGGGGCCAACGTCCTGACTTTC. Drawing the rest from reference TRBV7-6 and TRBJ2-6, the complete variable domain is GAGVSQSPRYKVTKRGQDVALRCDPISGHVSLYWYRQALGQGPEFLTYFNYEAQQDKSGLPNDRFSAERPEGSISTLTIQRTEQRDSAMYRCASSPLAGVIRAGANVLTFGAGSRLTVL.

The J gene is TRBJ2-1, the V gene TRBV5-1; TRBD2 might be the D (5 bases). CDR3 length: 15 amino acids. With 1 base removed from V and 6 bases from J, the gap between germline ends came to 14 bases. Germline V lookup: CDR1 SGHRS, CDR2 YFSETQ. CDR3 protein: CASSLTPGMFNEQFF. The CDR3 DNA reads as TGCGCCAGCAGCTTGACGCCGGGAATGTTCAATGAGCAGTTCTTC. The full variable domain, its missing parts supplied by reference TRBV5-1 and TRBJ2-1, is KAGVTQTPRYLIKTRGQQVTLSCSPISGHRSVSWYQQTPGQGLQFLFEYFSETQRNKGNFPGRFSGRQFSNSRSEMNVSTLELGDSALYLCASSLTPGMFNEQFFGPGTRLTVL.